Each of the 4 T cell receptor beta chains below was sequenced from the same sample in a study of cytomegalovirus exposure and HLA in healthy donors. Primers: 60 Vbeta forward and 13 Jbeta reverse. The table came from immunoSEQ multiplex PCR; TCRdb's copy has only in-frame clones and leaves some out. The table has tens of thousands of clones, about four fifths seen once; the top ten hold about 30%. The sample comprised PBMCs. The receptors come from a man between 45 and 60 years old in good health and CMV-seropositive.

The chain links TRBV6-1 to TRBJ2-7; 7 bases fit TRBD1. The V gene's germline CDR1 is MNHNS and CDR2 SASEGT. The length of the CDR3 is 13 residues. With 8 bases clipped from V and 5 bases from J, the junction kept 9 bases outside the gene matches. CDR3 in DNA: TGTGCCAGCTACGGACAGGTTCCCAACGAGCAGTACTTC. It translates to CASYGQVPNEQYF.

Written as DNA, the CDR3 is TGTGCCAGCAGCAATGGACAGAATAATTCACCCCTCCACTTT. Translated, it gives CASSNGQNNSPLHF. The chain recombines TRBV7-9 with TRBJ1-6, with D possibly being TRBD1 (6 bases). CDR1 is SEHNR and CDR2 is FQNEAQ in the germline V gene (reference sequence). Trimming left V 5 bases short and J 5 bases short, with 10 bases between. CDR3 length equals 14 residues.

In this sample, this clone turned up a few times. The chain carries TRBV4-2 and TRBJ2-3; a possible D gene is TRBD2 (5 bases). The CDR3 is made up of 15 amino acids. V was pared by 0 bases and J by 0 bases, with 7 bases between. The germline V gene has CDR1 LGHNA and CDR2 YNFKEQ. CDR3: CASSQDRESTDTQYF. CDR3 in DNA: TGTGCCAGCAGCCAAGATAGGGAGAGCACAGATACGCAGTATTTT.

The CDR3 region has the DNA TGTGCCATCAGTGACTTCCGGGACAGTGTTCTACAGGAGCAGTTCTTC. It is translated as CAISDFRDSVLQEQFF. The chain carries TRBV10-3 and TRBJ2-1, with 7 positions matching TRBD1. V dropped 3 bases and J dropped 10; count of bases not matched to a gene: 15. The CDR3 is made up of 16 amino acids. In germline, CDR1 is ENHRY, CDR2 SYGVKD.